This T cell receptor (beta chain) was captured in a study of T-cell memory formation after mild COVID-19. Overall study context: Each donor largely had its own TCR clusters. Study-level findings and limits: Cross-reactive memory apparently joined, as some responding clones appeared in pre-infection memory.

TCRdb recomputed calls from the 5' RACE reads with MiXCR, one row per CDR3 protein. The data hold about 210,000 distinct CDR3 sequences, with around 25% observed a single time. Germline V CDR1 and CDR2: MNHEY, SVGAGI. After removal of 6 bases from V and 7 bases from J, the junction contained 10 bases not matched to a gene. The CDR3 is 15 amino acids. The sample holds one count of this clonotype. Its target is not known. The clonotype was recovered from an adult woman who had mild COVID-19 (a few samples of this study predate the infection). Cell type and time point are not known. The chain links TRBV6-5 to TRBJ2-2; 8 bases are shared with TRBD1. Sequenced input: PBMCs or a T cell subset sorted from them (not recorded which). This CDR3 reads CASSPDRVGSGELFF. The CDR3 DNA reads TGTGCCAGCAGCCCGGACAGGGTTGGCAGCGGGGAGCTGTTTTTT.